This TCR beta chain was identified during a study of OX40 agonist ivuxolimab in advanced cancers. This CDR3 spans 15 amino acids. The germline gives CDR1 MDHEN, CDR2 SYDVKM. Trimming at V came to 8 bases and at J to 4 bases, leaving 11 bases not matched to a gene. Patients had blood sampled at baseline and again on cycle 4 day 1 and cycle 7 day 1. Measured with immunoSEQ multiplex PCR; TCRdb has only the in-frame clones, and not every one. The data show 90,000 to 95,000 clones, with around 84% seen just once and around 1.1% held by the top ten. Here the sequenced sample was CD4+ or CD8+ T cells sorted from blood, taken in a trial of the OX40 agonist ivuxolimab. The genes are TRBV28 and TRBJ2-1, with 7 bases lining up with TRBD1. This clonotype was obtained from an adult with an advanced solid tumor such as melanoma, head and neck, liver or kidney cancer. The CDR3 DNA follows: TGTGCCAGCCCCCCCCAGCAGGGGGTGTACAATGAGCAGTTCTTC. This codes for CASPPQQGVYNEQFF. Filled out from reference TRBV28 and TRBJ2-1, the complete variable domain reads DVKVTQSSRYLVKRTGEKVFLECVQDMDHENMFWYRQDPGLGLRLIYFSYDVKMKEKGDIPEGYSVSREKKERFSLILESASTNQTSMYLCASPPQQGVYNEQFFGPGTRLTVL.